This TCR beta chain was retrieved from a study of T cells in Graves' hyperthyroidism and ophthalmopathy. Study-wide points: Progression to ophthalmopathy was predicted a median of 6.5 months early.

The diagnostic basis comprised clinical symptoms, serum thyroxine and TRAb, thyroid ultrasound and orbital computed tomography. This clonotype has more than one count but fewer than ten. Its antigen is not known. TCR beta CDR3 sequences were amplified from RNA transcripts. In the first-round RT-PCR of the TCR CDR3, the HTBI primer set was used. One entry per CDR3 protein results from TCRdb running MiXCR on the multiplex PCR reads. Among hundreds of thousands of distinct CDR3 sequences listed, about 15% were seen once. CDR1 and CDR2 (germline): LGHNA, YSLEER. The V gene lost 0 bases and the J gene lost 1 base, with 12 bases spanning the gap. This CDR3 comprises 17 residues.

Specimen: blood. This chain connects TRBV4-3 to TRBJ2-2, with a tentative D call TRBD1 (6 bases). This clonotype was sampled from a woman between 18 and 29 years old with Graves' hyperthyroidism. The CDR3 region is CASSQDYREWNTGELFF. The DNA for the CDR3 is TGCGCCAGCAGCCAAGATTACAGGGAGTGGAACACCGGGGAGCTGTTTTTT.